The 13 T cell receptor beta chains listed next were all sequenced from one sample in a study of beta chain features in type 1 diabetes. The isolated RNA, all of it, was reverse transcribed, so expressed TCRB transcripts were what got sequenced. TCRdb keeps only in-frame clones here, not all; method: immunoSEQ multiplex PCR. Among 300,000 to 400,000 clones listed, roughly 12% were seen once. The material sequenced was naive CD4+ T cells from blood. These receptors originate from a man aged 18-30 years in good health.

The V and J genes are TRBV7-8 and TRBJ2-1; 9 nucleotides align to TRBD2. This CDR3 is built from 15 residues. Germline CDR1 reads SGHVS; CDR2 reads FQNEAQ. Trimming at V came to 3 bases and at J to 8 bases, leaving 8 bases not matched to a gene. CDR3 protein: CASSFTGTSRDEQFF. In DNA, the CDR3 is TGTGCCAGCAGCTTTACCGGGACTAGCCGAGATGAGCAGTTCTTC.

This clone showed up just a few times. The CDR3 DNA reads as TGTGCCAGCAGCTTGAAGCTAACAGAGAACACTGAAGCTTTCTTT. As protein: CASSLKLTENTEAFF. V usage is TRBV5-4 and J usage is TRBJ1-1, with D uncertain. The CDR3 loop spans 15 amino acids. The V end lost 1 base, the J end lost 1 base, and 11 bases lay between the germline ends. Germline V gene lookup returns CDR1 SGHNT and CDR2 YYREEE (reference sequence).

This clone has more than one count but fewer than ten. This sequence joins TRBV28 and TRBJ2-7, with 7 bases fitting TRBD1. The V and J ends lost 5 bases and 4 bases, in that order; junction bases with no gene match: 11. The CDR3 is 15 residues long. The germline CDR1 and CDR2 sequences are MDHEN and SYDVKM. CDR3 protein: CASSTDGTEIYEQYF. The CDR3 bases are TGTGCCAGCAGTACTGACGGGACAGAGATTTACGAGCAGTACTTC.

The chain joins TRBV29-1 to TRBJ1-1, with a tentative D call TRBD1 (5 bases). CDR1 is SQVTM, CDR2 ANQGSEA, per germline. This CDR3 has 14 residues. V shed 7 bases and J shed 1 base, with 16 bases lying between them. In DNA form, the CDR3 reads TGCAGCGGCCAAGCCTTTGGACAGAACACTGAAGCTTTCTTT. Amino acids: CSGQAFGQNTEAFF.

This clone came up a few times. The chain combines TRBV5-1 with TRBJ2-3, with 9 bases matching TRBD2. CDR3 length equals 15 residues. Trimming cost V 0 bases and J 7 bases; bases outside gene matches: 6. Germline-derived CDR1 and CDR2 are SGHRS and YFSETQ. The CDR3: CASSLGLAGMNTQYF. The CDR3, as DNA: TGCGCCAGCAGCTTGGGGCTAGCGGGGATGAATACGCAGTATTTT.

The CDR3 sequence is CAITETGVGGEAFF. The CDR3 nucleotides are TGTGCCATCACCGAAACGGGGGTTGGGGGAGAAGCTTTCTTT. The gene calls are TRBV10-3 and TRBJ1-1; D is perhaps TRBD1 (5 bases). CDR1 is ENHRY and CDR2 is SYGVKD in the germline V gene. V was shortened by 7 bases and J by 8 bases, with 20 bases between the two germline ends. The CDR3 has 14 amino acids.

This clone was seen more than once but under ten times. This chain uses TRBV30 with TRBJ1-2; possibly TRBD1 for D (6 bases). Germline CDR1 reads GTSNPN; CDR2 reads SVGIG (reference sequence). This CDR3 region has 15 residues. The V end was cut by 3 bases, the J end by 4 bases, with 18 bases between. CDR3 in amino acids: CAWSPDRFVAYGYTF. DNA for the CDR3: TGTGCCTGGAGCCCCGACAGGTTTGTAGCCTATGGCTACACCTTC.

This clone was observed a handful of times. At the DNA level, this CDR3 is encoded by other sequences in the same sample as well. This sequence joins TRBV5-4 and TRBJ1-2; tentatively, D is TRBD1 (5 bases). The germline gives CDR1 SGHNT, CDR2 YYREEE (reference sequence). This CDR3 has 12 amino acids. V dropped 1 base and J dropped 5 bases, with 6 bases sitting between them. DNA for the CDR3: TGTGCCAGCAGCTTGTCAGGGTATGGCTACACCTTC. Its translation is CASSLSGYGYTF. Combining the CDR3 with reference TRBV5-4 and TRBJ1-2 gives the whole variable domain ETGVTQSPTHLIKTRGQQVTLRCSSQSGHNTVSWYQQALGQGPQFIFQYYREEENGRGNFPPRFSGLQFPNYSSELNVNALELDDSALYLCASSLSGYGYTFGSGTRLTVV.

The chain employs TRBV4-2 and TRBJ2-3; 7 bases are a match to TRBD1. From germline, CDR1 is LGHNA and CDR2 YNFKEQ. This CDR3 has 16 amino acids. Trimming took 3 bases from V and 3 from J; bases not matched to a gene: 9. The CDR3 is CASSHRSRQGTDTQYF. In DNA, the CDR3 is TGTGCCAGCAGCCACCGGTCGCGACAGGGAACAGATACGCAGTATTTT.

The chain combines TRBV9 with TRBJ1-4; 8 nucleotides agree with TRBD1. This CDR3 has 14 amino acids. CDR1 is SGDLS, CDR2 YYNGEE, per germline. Trimming removed 3 bases from V and 10 bases from J; junction bases left unmatched: 8. CDR3 protein: CASSADRGGRKLFF. CDR3 nucleotide sequence: TGTGCCAGCAGCGCCGACAGGGGAGGGCGAAAACTGTTTTTT.

This clone was recorded a few times. The chain combines TRBV6-5 with TRBJ1-1, with TRBD1 matching 7 bases. The V and J ends lost 2 bases and 1 base, in that order; junction bases with no gene match: 1. This CDR3 spans 14 amino acids. Per the germline V gene, CDR1 is MNHEY and CDR2 is SVGAGI. The CDR3 DNA sequence: TGTGCCAGCAGTTACCGGACAGGGAACACTGAAGCTTTCTTT. It codes for CASSYRTGNTEAFF.

The chain is built from TRBV7-8 and TRBJ2-5; 7 bases map to TRBD1. The CDR3 spans 14 residues. V lost 4 bases to trimming and J lost 5 bases; unmatched junction nucleotides: 7. Germline loops: CDR1 SGHVS, CDR2 FQNEAQ. This chain's CDR3 is CASSSATGKETQYF. CDR3 nucleotides: TGTGCCAGCAGCTCAGCGACAGGGAAGGAGACCCAGTACTTC.

This sequence joins TRBV6-1 and TRBJ1-2; 7 bases align to TRBD1. Germline trimming cut 2 bases from V and 8 bases from J; bases unmatched to any gene: 11. This CDR3 has 15 amino acids. Germline CDR1 MNHNS, CDR2 SASEGT. The CDR3 protein is CASSESGQIFGGYTF. As DNA, the CDR3 is TGTGCCAGCAGTGAATCGGGACAGATCTTCGGGGGCTACACCTTC.